The TCR beta chain under discussion was sequenced for a study of blood T cells in healthy people across ages. Of note for this clonotype: Its antigen is undetermined.

Study results and limitations: Estimated diversity across one million T cells was deemed an underestimate.

The use of a sample-barcoded 5' primer and a J-beta primer mix characterized a second PCR of about 7 to 12 cycles. TCRdb re-derived calls from the 5' RACE reads in MiXCR, one entry per CDR3 protein. Of 720,000 or so distinct CDR3 sequences listed, roughly 41% are singletons. The sample taken for sequencing was blood. The sequence was collected from a man older than 75 in good health.

This chain's CDR3 is CASSPSHTRGREAFF. The DNA of the CDR3 is TGTGCCAGCAGTCCGTCCCACACCAGGGGGCGGGAAGCTTTCTTT. The V and J genes are TRBV27 and TRBJ1-1, with TRBD1 matching 8 bases. Germline-derived CDR1 and CDR2 are MNHEY and SMNVEV (reference sequence). The junction had 13 bases not matched to a gene; V was cut back by 5 bases and J by 8 bases. CDR3 length: 15 residues.